The present T cell receptor (beta chain) was sequenced within a study of blood T cells in healthy people across ages. Study-level information: T cells yielded about one barcoded beta molecule per two cells through template switching.

For the second PCR, which ran for about 6 to 11 cycles, a sample-barcoded 5' primer and a J-beta primer mix were used. TCRdb redid the calling of the 5' RACE reads with MiXCR, one entry per CDR3 protein. The table lists some 290,000 distinct CDR3 sequences, less than 30% of them singletons, with over 25% in the top ten. Study-level results: CMV infection status of these donors was not known. Both higher diversity and more naive CD4+ cells marked long-lived donors when set against aged donors. Older individuals had lower TCR beta diversity per million T cells (the decline was roughly linear).

Per the germline V gene, CDR1 is SQVTM and CDR2 is ANQGSEA. V was pared by 6 bases and J by 4 bases, with 21 bases between. CDR3 size: 15 residues. A note on this clonotype: What it binds is unknown.

Material: blood. This chain connects TRBV29-1 to TRBJ1-1, with D maybe TRBD1 (6 bases). This receptor was obtained from a woman between 65 and 79 years old in good health. CDR3 residues: CSVKGQSNSGTEAFF. The CDR3 coding sequence is TGCAGCGTGAAAGGACAGAGCAACTCGGGCACTGAAGCTTTCTTT.